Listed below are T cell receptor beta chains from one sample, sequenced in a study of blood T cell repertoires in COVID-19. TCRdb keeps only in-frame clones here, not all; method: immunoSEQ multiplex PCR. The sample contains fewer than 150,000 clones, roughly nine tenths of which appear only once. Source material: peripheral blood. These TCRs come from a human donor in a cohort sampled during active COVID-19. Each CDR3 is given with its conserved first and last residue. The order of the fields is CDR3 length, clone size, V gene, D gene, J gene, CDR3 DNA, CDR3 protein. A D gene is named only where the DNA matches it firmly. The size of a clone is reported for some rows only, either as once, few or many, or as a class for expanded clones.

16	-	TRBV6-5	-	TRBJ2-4	TGTGCCAGCAGTTACTCTTCCTTTCTGGCCAAAAACATTCAGTACTTC	CASSYSSFLAKNIQYF
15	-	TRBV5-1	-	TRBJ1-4	TGCGCCAGCAGCTTGGGTGTGGGGGGAGATGAAAAACTGTTTTTT	CASSLGVGGDEKLFF
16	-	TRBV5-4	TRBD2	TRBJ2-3	TGTGCCAGCAGCGCGTATACTAGCGGGAGCACGTATACGCAGTATTTT	CASSAYTSGSTYTQYF
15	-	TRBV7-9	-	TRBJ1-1	TGTGCCAGCAGCTTAGAGGGTAGGAGGGGAACTGAAGCTTTCTTT	CASSLEGRRGTEAFF
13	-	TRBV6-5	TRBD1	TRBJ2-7	TGTGCCAGCACCTCGGACAGGGCTTGGGAGCAGTACTTC	CASTSDRAWEQYF
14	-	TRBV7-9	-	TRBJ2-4	TGTGCCAGCAGCTTAGCGGGCAGCAAAAACATTCAGTACTTC	CASSLAGSKNIQYF
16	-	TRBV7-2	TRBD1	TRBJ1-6	TGTGCCAGCAGCCGCCGGACAGGGGGGGCACAATCACCCCTCCACTTT	CASSRRTGGAQSPLHF
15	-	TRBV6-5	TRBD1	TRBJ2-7	TGTGCCAGCTCTTTTGGACAGGGGATCCCCTACGAGCAGTACTTC	CASSFGQGIPYEQYF
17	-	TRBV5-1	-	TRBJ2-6	TGCGCCAGCAGCTCGGAGTACGGAACCTCTGGGGCCAACGTCCTGACTTTC	CASSSEYGTSGANVLTF
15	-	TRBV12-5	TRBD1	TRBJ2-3	TGTGCTAGTGGTGTACGGCAGGGGGCGTTAGATACGCAGTATTTT	CASGVRQGALDTQYF
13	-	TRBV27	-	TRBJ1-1	TGTGCCAGCAGTTTAACGGGGTTCACTGAAGCTTTCTTT	CASSLTGFTEAFF
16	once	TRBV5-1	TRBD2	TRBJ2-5	TGCGCCAGCAGCTCGCGACTAGCGGGGGGGCCTTTCGCCCAGTACTTC	CASSSRLAGGPFAQYF
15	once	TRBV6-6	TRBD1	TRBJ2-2	TGTGCCAGCAGTTACCCTGGGACAGGGTCCGGGGAGCTGTTTTTT	CASSYPGTGSGELFF
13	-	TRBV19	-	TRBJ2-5	TGTGCCAGTAGTATACCCCCCCGAGAGACCCAGTACTTC	CASSIPPRETQYF
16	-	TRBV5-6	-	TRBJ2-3	TGTGCCAGCAGCTTGGCCAGGACAGTATGGACAGATACGCAGTATTTT	CASSLARTVWTDTQYF
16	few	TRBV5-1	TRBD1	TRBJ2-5	TGCGCCAGCAGCTTACCAGGGACAGCCGAAAAAGAGACCCAGTACTTC	CASSLPGTAEKETQYF
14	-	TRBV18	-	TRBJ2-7	TGTGCCAGCTCACCACAGGGGGGGTCAACGGAGCAGTACTTC	CASSPQGGSTEQYF
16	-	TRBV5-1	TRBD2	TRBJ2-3	TGCGCCAGCAGCTTGGTGGCGGGGGGGCCACCAGATACGCAGTATTTT	CASSLVAGGPPDTQYF
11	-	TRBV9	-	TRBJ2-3	TGTGCCAGCAGCGTCCAGGATACGCAGTATTTT	CASSVQDTQYF
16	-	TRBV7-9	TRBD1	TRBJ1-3	TGTGCCAGCAGCTTAGCACGGACAGGGCGTGGAAACACCATATATTTT	CASSLARTGRGNTIYF
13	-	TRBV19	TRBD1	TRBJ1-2	TGTGCCACATTAGGGGGACAGGGATCTGGCTACACCTTC	CATLGGQGSGYTF
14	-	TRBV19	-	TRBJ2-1	TGTGCCAGTACCTACGGGAGCTCCTACAATGAGCAGTTCTTC	CASTYGSSYNEQFF